The 9 T cell receptor beta chains in this list originate from one sample, sequenced in a study of identical twins' blood T cells. TCRdb redid the calling of the 5' RACE reads with MiXCR, one entry per CDR3 protein. The data show a few hundred thousand distinct CDR3 sequences, with roughly 30% seen just once and 6.1% held by the top ten. The source material was PBMCs. Receptors originate from a woman aged 18 to 55 in good health.

This chain joins TRBV18 and TRBJ1-2, with TRBD1 matching over 7 bases. Germline loops: CDR1 KGHSH, CDR2 LQKENI. This CDR3 contains 13 residues. V lost 3 bases to trimming and J lost 6 bases; unmatched junction nucleotides: 4. The CDR3 loop reads CASSPGQIDGYTF. DNA for the CDR3: TGTGCCAGCTCACCGGGACAGATAGATGGCTACACCTTC.

The chain combines TRBV30 with TRBJ1-2; D is unclear. The CDR3 has 12 residues. The ends were cut back, 4 bases at V and 8 bases at J, with 14 bases in the middle. CDR1 and CDR2 from the germline V gene are GTSNPN and SVGIG (reference sequence). CDR3 residues: CAWITEIWGYTF. CDR3 sequence (DNA): TGTGCCTGGATCACGGAGATATGGGGCTACACCTTC.

A few counts support this clonotype. This chain connects TRBV20-1 to TRBJ1-5; a weak D match, TRBD1 (5 bases). CDR1 and CDR2 from the germline V gene are DFQATT and SNEGSKA (reference sequence). V lost 3 bases, J lost 4 bases, and 16 bases lay in between. CDR3 length: 15 amino acids. The chain's CDR3 is CSASETTGLNQPQHF. CDR3 bases: TGCAGTGCTAGTGAAACGACGGGACTTAATCAGCCCCAGCATTTT.

V usage is TRBV10-3 and J usage is TRBJ2-3; D remains ambiguous. V was clipped by 0 bases and J by 4 bases, with 5 bases between them. The CDR3 runs to 13 residues. In germline, CDR1 is ENHRY, CDR2 SYGVKD. CDR3 nucleotide sequence: TGTGCCATCAGTGAGTCAAGAGCAGATACGCAGTATTTT. This gives the protein CAISESRADTQYF.

The chain is built from TRBV6-6 and TRBJ1-4; D is perhaps TRBD1 (6 bases). CDR3 size: 13 residues. CDR1 and CDR2 from the germline V gene are MNHNY and SVGAGI (reference sequence). V lost 8 bases and J 8 bases, leaving 15 bases between the germline ends. CDR3: CASWGAPNEKLFF. In nucleotides, the CDR3 is TGTGCCAGCTGGGGGGCCCCAAACGAAAAACTGTTTTTT.

There are many counts of this clonotype. The rearrangement uses TRBV29-1 and TRBJ1-1; D is undetermined. This CDR3 contains 13 residues. In germline, CDR1 is SQVTM, CDR2 ANQGSEA. The V end lost 7 bases, the J end lost 3 bases, and 15 bases lay between the germline ends. The CDR3 nucleotides read TGCAGCGCTTCAACCCGACGGGACACTGAAGCTTTCTTT. This sequence encodes CSASTRRDTEAFF.

The gene calls are TRBV19 and TRBJ2-4; D is unclear. The CDR3 consists of 13 residues. V lost 3 bases and J lost 5, with 8 bases in between. Germline CDR1 and CDR2: LNHDA and SQIVND (reference sequence). The CDR3 sequence: CASSIGQENIQYF. The CDR3 DNA reads TGTGCCAGTAGTATCGGCCAGGAAAACATTCAGTACTTC.

This chain joins TRBV7-2 and TRBJ2-2; no clear D gene. The CDR3 contains 14 residues. Germline-derived CDR1 and CDR2 are SGHTA and FQGNSA. The ends were cut back, 5 bases at V and 14 bases at J, with 21 bases in the middle. CDR3 in DNA: TGTGCCAGCAGCCCCTTTACGAACACCGAGGAACTGTTTTTT. Translation gives CASSPFTNTEELFF. The variable domain in full, with the rest retrieved from reference TRBV7-2 and TRBJ2-2, is GAGVSQSPSNKVTEKGKDVELRCDPISGHTALYWYRQSLGQGLEFLIYFQGNSAPDKSGLPSDRFSAERTGGSVSTLTIQRTQQEDSAVYLCASSPFTNTEELFFGEGSRLTVL.

On this clonotype itself: A much larger clone sits a single nucleotide away, making a read error possible. The genes are TRBV2 and TRBJ2-7; D call uncertain. V lost 6 bases, J lost 3 bases, and 15 bases lay in between. This CDR3 is 14 amino acids long. Germline values: CDR1 SNHLY, CDR2 FYNNEI. This chain's CDR3 is CASSVGRYGYEQYF. The CDR3 DNA follows: TGTGCCAGCAGCGTGGGCAGGTACGGCTACGAGCAGTACTTC.